A single TCR beta chain is shown here with its context. Its antigen is undetermined. This sample is drawn from a study of cytomegalovirus exposure and HLA in healthy donors. Study-wide results and limits: Across all donors, roughly uniform sequencing depth was an assumption of the presence/absence analyses. While the bulk of TCR sequences proved rare, some public TCRs turned up in many donors.

The CDR3 loop spans 13 amino acids. The germline V gene encodes CDR1 MNHEY and CDR2 SMNVEV (reference sequence). The ends were cut back, 6 bases at V and 5 bases at J, with 12 bases in the middle. The PCR made use of 60 Vbeta and 13 Jbeta primers. Clones were read by immunoSEQ multiplex PCR, and TCRdb kept only the in-frame ones, dropping some. The table lists approximately 40,000 clones, approximately 80% of them singletons. The sample consisted of PBMCs. The clonotype was recovered from a woman aged 40 to 49 in good health and CMV-seronegative. V and J are TRBV27 and TRBJ2-3; maybe TRBD1 (6 bases). CDR3 amino acids: CASSQSRGDTQYF. CDR3 coding DNA: TGTGCCAGCAGCCAATCCAGGGGAGATACGCAGTATTTT.